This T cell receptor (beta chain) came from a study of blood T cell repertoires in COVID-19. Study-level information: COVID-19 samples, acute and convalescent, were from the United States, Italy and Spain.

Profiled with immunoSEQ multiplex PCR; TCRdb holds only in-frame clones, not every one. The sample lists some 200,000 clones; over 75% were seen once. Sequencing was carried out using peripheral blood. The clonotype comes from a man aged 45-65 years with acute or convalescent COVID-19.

CDR3 region: CASSWGDRERTEAFF. The CDR3 bases are TGCGCCAGCAGCTGGGGGGACAGGGAGAGAACTGAAGCTTTCTTT. The rearrangement links TRBV5-1 to TRBJ1-1; 9 bases map to TRBD1. Per germline, CDR1 SGHRS and CDR2 YFSETQ. The CDR3 has 15 residues. Unmatched junction bases numbered 8, after V lost 3 bases and J lost 5 bases.